Presented here are 31 T cell receptor beta chains from one specimen sequenced in a study of cytomegalovirus exposure and HLA in healthy donors (TCRdb year 2017). The method behind the library was the immunoSEQ multiplex PCR assay. For the multiplex PCR, a mixture combining 60 forward primers for TCR Vbeta segments and 13 reverse primers for TCR Jbeta segments was used. Imported from immuneACCESS, the table was reduced by TCRdb to in-frame sequences with V and J called. These copies leave out some clones; in studies compared against another copy, an unresolved V gene accounts for under half, and the cause of the remainder is not known. The sample table shows over 85,000 clones, and over 60% are seen once. Around a tenth of the sample is in the top ten clones. The sequenced sample consisted of PBMCs. The source is a male donor in good health and CMV-seropositive.

V is TRBV28 and J is TRBJ1-1, with TRBD1 as a possible D gene (6 bases). V lost 5 bases and J lost 1, with 17 bases in between. The CDR3 length is 16 residues. The germline CDR1 and CDR2 sequences are MDHEN and SYDVKM. In DNA, the CDR3 is TGTGCCAGCAGTGGTCCCCGGGGGGGCGGGAACACTGAAGCTTTCTTT. This translates into CASSGPRGGGNTEAFF.

As for this clone: Its ends do not fully match the called genes, so a read error is possible. This rearrangement joins TRBV7-2 to TRBJ2-5; 7 positions match TRBD2. Germline assignment: CDR1 SGHTA and CDR2 FQGNSA. This CDR3 comprises 15 residues. The CDR3 here is CASSLAAGAWETQYF. The CDR3 DNA reads TGTGCCAGCAGCCTAGCGGCGGGAGCGTGGGAGACCCAGTACTTC.

The chain employs TRBV28 and TRBJ2-7, with D tentatively TRBD2 (5 bases). The CDR3 has 13 residues. V lost 4 bases to trimming and J lost 5 bases, with 12 bases between them. CDR1 is MDHEN and CDR2 is SYDVKM in the germline V gene. The CDR3 DNA sequence: TGTGCCAGCAGTTACGAGGGAATTAACGAGCAGTACTTC. Translated: CASSYEGINEQYF.

The V gene is TRBV29-1, the J gene TRBJ2-3; 7 bases are a match to TRBD2. This CDR3 comprises 14 residues. Per germline, CDR1 SQVTM and CDR2 ANQGSEA. Trimming cost V 4 bases and J 2 bases; bases outside gene matches: 6. The CDR3 here is CSVARGDPTDTQYF. The CDR3 bases are TGCAGCGTTGCCCGGGGGGATCCCACAGATACGCAGTATTTT.

This rearrangement joins TRBV4-3 to TRBJ1-2, with D possibly matching TRBD1 (6 bases). Germline CDR1 LGHNA, CDR2 YSLEER. CDR3 length: 16 amino acids. Trimming removed 10 bases at V and 1 base at J, with 22 bases between. DNA of the CDR3: TGCGCCACCCCATCTATACAGGGTAAGGATAACTATGGCTACACCTTC. It is translated as CATPSIQGKDNYGYTF.

The rearrangement links TRBV5-4 to TRBJ2-1; 8 nucleotides match TRBD2. V dropped 1 base and J dropped 3; count of bases not matched to a gene: 3. Looked up from germline, CDR1 is SGHNT and CDR2 is YYREEE (reference sequence). The CDR3 has 15 amino acids. The CDR3 region has the DNA TGTGCCAGCAGCTTGCCGGGAGGGAACTACAATGAGCAGTTCTTC. This gives the protein CASSLPGGNYNEQFF.

This chain joins TRBV7-6 and TRBJ2-5, with a possible D match to TRBD2 (6 bases). The V end lost 1 base, the J end lost 5 bases, and 11 bases lay between the germline ends. Germline CDR1 reads SGHVS; CDR2 reads FNYEAQ. This CDR3 has 14 residues. The CDR3 nucleotides are TGTGCCAGCAGCTTAGGTGGGAGGATGGAGACCCAGTACTTC. Translated, it gives CASSLGGRMETQYF. The full variable domain, with the rest looked up from reference TRBV7-6 and TRBJ2-5, is GAGVSQSPRYKVTKRGQDVALRCDPISGHVSLYWYRQALGQGPEFLTYFNYEAQQDKSGLPNDRFSAERPEGSISTLTIQRTEQRDSAMYRCASSLGGRMETQYFGPGTRLLVL.

The chain recombines TRBV27 with TRBJ1-5; 8 positions agree with TRBD1. The junction had 9 bases not matched to a gene; V was cut back by 6 bases and J by 5 bases. Germline V gene lookup returns CDR1 MNHEY and CDR2 SMNVEV (reference sequence). The CDR3 length is 15 residues. The CDR3 nucleotides are TGTGCCAGCAGCCGCCGACAGGGGATCTATCAGCCCCAGCATTTT. It yields the protein CASSRRQGIYQPQHF.

V is TRBV28 and J is TRBJ1-4, with TRBD1 matching over 7 bases. After removal of 3 bases from V and 5 bases from J, the junction contained 6 bases not matched to a gene. Germline V CDR1 and CDR2: MDHEN, SYDVKM. The CDR3 spans 15 residues. CDR3 nucleotide sequence: TGTGCCAGCAGTTTGGCCGGGACAGCAAATGAAAAACTGTTTTTT. Translating it yields CASSLAGTANEKLFF.

V and J are TRBV28 and TRBJ2-7, with D maybe TRBD2 (6 bases). The V gene lost 1 base and the J gene lost 2 bases, with 12 bases spanning the gap. The V gene's germline CDR1 is MDHEN and CDR2 SYDVKM. The CDR3 sequence is 15 residues long. The DNA for the CDR3 is TGTGCCAGCAGTTTATCGGCGGGGTTGCCCTACGAGCAGTACTTC. It codes for CASSLSAGLPYEQYF.

The V and J genes are TRBV6-6 and TRBJ1-4; weak D call: TRBD1 (5 bases). Germline V gives CDR1 MNHNY, CDR2 SVGAGI (reference sequence). Trimming removed 7 bases from V and 2 bases from J, with 11 bases in between. The CDR3 is 14 residues long. The CDR3 DNA sequence: TGTGCCAGCAATACAAGGGGCACTAATGAAAAACTGTTTTTT. This translates into CASNTRGTNEKLFF.

The chain has TRBV2 and TRBJ2-1; TRBD1 matches 8 bases. Germline V gene sequence: CDR1 SNHLY, CDR2 FYNNEI. The length of the CDR3 is 14 residues. V gave up 6 bases and J gave up 3 bases; unmatched junction bases: 4. CDR3 loop: CASSMDRDYNEQFF. The CDR3 DNA reads TGTGCCAGCAGCATGGACAGGGACTACAATGAGCAGTTCTTC.

V is TRBV28 and J is TRBJ1-2, with D possibly matching TRBD1 (6 bases). Trimming took 6 bases from V and 7 from J, leaving 18 bases between them. Germline values: CDR1 MDHEN, CDR2 SYDVKM. The CDR3 is made up of 14 amino acids. The CDR3 DNA reads TGTGCCAGCAGCCCCCCCCGGGACATCTCTGGCTACACCTTC. Translation gives CASSPPRDISGYTF.

The rearrangement uses TRBV7-9 and TRBJ1-4, with a tentative D call TRBD1 (6 bases). This CDR3 contains 12 residues. The germline V and J ends were trimmed by 7 bases and 7 bases, with 10 bases remaining between them. CDR1 and CDR2 (germline): SEHNR, FQNEAQ (reference sequence). CDR3 in amino acids: CASTGDGEKLFF. The CDR3 bases are TGTGCCAGCACAGGGGATGGTGAAAAACTGTTTTTT.

This rearrangement joins TRBV5-4 to TRBJ1-2; weak D call: TRBD1 (6 bases). Germline CDR1 and CDR2: SGHNT and YYREEE (reference sequence). The CDR3 runs to 14 residues. The germline V and J ends were trimmed by 3 bases and 10 bases, with 19 bases remaining between them. In DNA, the CDR3 is TGTGCCAGCAGCTATCCAACTCGGGGGGGCGACTACACCTTC. It is translated as CASSYPTRGGDYTF.

This clone was seen once. The CDR3 nucleotides are TGTGCCAGCAGTGGGACAGGGGGCGCAGATACGCAGTATTTT. Translation: CASSGTGGADTQYF. The chain uses TRBV2 and TRBJ2-3; 11 bases map to TRBD1. CDR1 is SNHLY and CDR2 is FYNNEI in the germline V gene. V gave up 4 bases and J gave up 4 bases; unmatched junction bases: 1. CDR3 length equals 14 residues.

The chain carries TRBV9 and TRBJ2-6; 12 bases are a match to TRBD2. From germline, CDR1 is SGDLS and CDR2 YYNGEE. V shed 2 bases, J shed 2 bases, and the junction held 5 bases outside the gene matches. CDR3 length: 18 residues. DNA of the CDR3: TGTGCCAGCAGCGTCTTCGGACTAGCGGGAACTGGGGCCAACGTCCTGACTTTC. Residues: CASSVFGLAGTGANVLTF.

This clone was counted a few times. This rearrangement joins TRBV5-1 to TRBJ2-3, with TRBD2 matching 9 bases. This CDR3 is 15 amino acids long. V trimming: 1 base; J trimming: 5 bases; junction bases outside the gene matches: 5. The V gene's germline CDR1 is SGHRS and CDR2 YFSETQ. CDR3 sequence: CASSLKREVGDTQYF. The CDR3 nucleotides are TGCGCCAGCAGCTTGAAGCGGGAGGTGGGAGATACGCAGTATTTT.

This clone was counted once. The V gene is TRBV28, the J gene TRBJ2-5; 10 nucleotides match TRBD2. This CDR3 is built from 15 residues. Germline CDR1 reads MDHEN; CDR2 reads SYDVKM. Germline trimming cut 6 bases from V and 4 bases from J; bases unmatched to any gene: 8. The CDR3, as DNA: TGTGCCAGCAGAACCCTAGCGGGAGCTACAGAGACCCAGTACTTC. Translation: CASRTLAGATETQYF.

This clone occurred a few times. The chain is built from TRBV28 and TRBJ2-1, with TRBD2 as a possible D gene (5 bases). The CDR3 is made up of 11 amino acids. Trimming removed 11 bases at V and 6 bases at J, with 11 bases between. Germline V gives CDR1 MDHEN, CDR2 SYDVKM. This CDR3 is CAARGSNEQFF. For the CDR3, the DNA is TGTGCCGCCCGAGGGAGCAATGAGCAGTTCTTC.

The chain recombines TRBV5-5 with TRBJ2-7; unclear D gene. From germline, CDR1 is SGHKS and CDR2 YYEKEE (reference sequence). There are 15 residues in the CDR3. V dropped 4 bases and J dropped 5 bases, with 19 bases sitting between them. Here the CDR3 DNA reads TGTGCCAGCAGCCACCGGGTTTCACAAATGAACGAGCAGTACTTC. Translation: CASSHRVSQMNEQYF.

The CDR3: CASSSSGYEQYF. In nucleotides, the CDR3 is TGTGCCAGCAGCTCTTCAGGCTACGAGCAGTACTTC. V usage is TRBV7-8 and J usage is TRBJ2-7; D not certain. Germline CDR1 and CDR2: SGHVS and FQNEAQ. Trimming left V 4 bases short and J 3 bases short, with 7 bases between. CDR3 size: 12 residues.

The genes are TRBV21-1 and TRBJ2-5; the table's D call, TRBD1, has no DNA check behind it. The J call may be wrong; the DNA end is better matched by TRBJ2-7. TRBV21-1 is recorded as a pseudogene. CDR3 length: 13 amino acids. CDR3: CASNRDRGYEQYF. Written as DNA, the CDR3 is TGTGCCAGCAACCGGGACAGGGGATACGAGCAGTACTTC.

This chain links TRBV4-3 with TRBJ2-7; D gene uncertain. The CDR3 loop spans 15 amino acids. Germline lookup yields CDR1 LGHNA and CDR2 YSLEER. V was cut by 0 bases and J by 3 bases, with 12 bases left in between. The DNA of the CDR3 is TGCGCCAGCAGCCAAGATGTTGTCAGTTACTACGAGCAGTACTTC. Amino acids: CASSQDVVSYYEQYF.

The V gene is TRBV4-3, the J gene TRBJ2-2; the D gene is possibly TRBD1 (5 bases). The CDR3 is made up of 17 amino acids. The germline V gene encodes CDR1 LGHNA and CDR2 YSLEER. V lost 0 bases and J 7 bases, leaving 18 bases between the germline ends. The CDR3 nucleotides are TGCGCCAGCAGCCAAGATCTTGGCAGGGTGAGAGGCGGGGAGCTGTTTTTT. Translation: CASSQDLGRVRGGELFF.

This chain uses TRBV7-6 with TRBJ2-7; 7 bases fit TRBD1. The CDR3 runs 14 residues. V shed 5 bases, J shed 2 bases, and the junction held 6 bases outside the gene matches. CDR1 is SGHVS and CDR2 is FNYEAQ in the germline V gene. CDR3 protein: CASSARQGPYEQYF. Here the CDR3 DNA reads TGTGCCAGCAGCGCGCGACAGGGTCCCTACGAGCAGTACTTC. Filled out from reference TRBV7-6 and TRBJ2-7, the complete variable domain reads GAGVSQSPRYKVTKRGQDVALRCDPISGHVSLYWYRQALGQGPEFLTYFNYEAQQDKSGLPNDRFSAERPEGSISTLTIQRTEQRDSAMYRCASSARQGPYEQYFGPGTRLTVT.

This chain uses TRBV19 with TRBJ1-4; 10 bases align to TRBD1. This CDR3 has 14 residues. CDR1 and CDR2 (germline): LNHDA, SQIVND (reference sequence). Losses at the gene ends were 6 bases for V and 8 bases for J; bases not matched to a gene: 6. Here the CDR3 reads CASSPRDRGEKLFF. CDR3 in DNA: TGTGCCAGTAGCCCGCGGGACAGGGGCGAAAAACTGTTTTTT.

The chain couples TRBV18 to TRBJ1-1; TRBD1 matches 11 bases. Germline loops: CDR1 KGHSH, CDR2 LQKENI. The CDR3 runs 16 residues. Unmatched junction bases numbered 8, after V lost 6 bases and J lost 2 bases. The CDR3: CASSRTGGAANTEAFF. CDR3 coding DNA: TGTGCCAGCTCCCGGACAGGGGGCGCGGCCAACACTGAAGCTTTCTTT.

The chain is built from TRBV6-1 and TRBJ2-1, with 8 bases that match TRBD2. Germline trimming cut 10 bases from V and 9 bases from J; bases unmatched to any gene: 14. The CDR3 covers 14 residues. CDR1 and CDR2 from the germline V gene are MNHNS and SASEGT. The chain's CDR3 is CATPGGGAASEQFF. The DNA for the CDR3 is TGTGCCACTCCGGGGGGGGGTGCGGCAAGTGAGCAGTTCTTC.

The chain combines TRBV19 with TRBJ2-5, with 7 bases fitting TRBD2. Germline CDR1 LNHDA, CDR2 SQIVND (reference sequence). Trimming took 4 bases from V and 0 from J; bases not matched to a gene: 2. There are 14 residues in the CDR3. In DNA, the CDR3 is TGTGCCAGTAGTACGAGCGGGAACCAAGAGACCCAGTACTTC. Its protein is CASSTSGNQETQYF.

V gene TRBV28 combines with J gene TRBJ1-2; TRBD1 aligns across 10 bases. This CDR3 is 15 amino acids long. Germline assignment: CDR1 MDHEN and CDR2 SYDVKM. Unmatched junction bases numbered 9, after V lost 7 bases and J lost 4 bases. CDR3 bases: TGTGCCAGCATCGTCCCGGGACAGGGGACCTATGGCTACACCTTC. Encoded protein: CASIVPGQGTYGYTF.